These 8 T cell receptor beta chains came from one sample sequenced in a study of T-cell reconstitution after alpha-beta-depleted transplantation in children. Unique molecular identifiers were incorporated into the prepared TCRbeta library. TCRdb recomputed calls from the PCR reads with MiXCR, one row per CDR3 protein. The sample includes about 830,000 distinct CDR3 sequences, under 20% of them seen just once. This specimen consisted of PBMCs, mostly from graft donor cells, obtained 360 days after TCRalphabeta/CD19-depleted stem cell transplant. The receptors were gathered from a male patient younger than 18 who had a stem cell transplant for acute lymphoblastic leukemia, so the T cells may come from the graft donor.

The rearrangement uses TRBV30 and TRBJ1-1; D gene uncertain. CDR1 GTSNPN and CDR2 SVGIG come from the germline V gene (reference sequence). V lost 7 bases and J lost 4, with 10 bases in between. The CDR3 loop spans 11 amino acids. Here the CDR3 reads CAFWVFTEAFF. The CDR3 DNA reads as TGTGCCTTCTGGGTGTTCACTGAAGCTTTCTTT.

This clonotype occurred a few times. This chain joins TRBV20-1 and TRBJ2-3; 9 positions agree with TRBD1. Germline CDR1 DFQATT, CDR2 SNEGSKA (reference sequence). This CDR3 spans 12 amino acids. The CDR3: CKQGASTDTQYF. DNA of the CDR3: TGCAAACAGGGGGCTAGCACAGATACGCAGTATTTT.

The chain combines TRBV29-1 with TRBJ2-7; TRBD2 might be the D (5 bases). Germline-derived CDR1 and CDR2 are SQVTM and ANQGSEA. V was clipped by 5 bases and J by 0 bases, with 14 bases between them. This CDR3 region has 14 residues. DNA for the CDR3: TGCAGCGTTTTAGGTCGAGGGCTCTCCTACGAGCAGTACTTC. Its translation: CSVLGRGLSYEQYF.

The rearrangement joins TRBV30 to TRBJ1-2; 7 nucleotides agree with TRBD1. V shed 3 bases, J shed 8 bases, and the junction held 12 bases outside the gene matches. Germline V CDR1 and CDR2: GTSNPN, SVGIG (reference sequence). The CDR3 has 14 amino acids. The DNA for the CDR3 is TGTGCCTGGAGCCGCCTAGTAGGGGGCGAGGGCTACACCTTC. Residues: CAWSRLVGGEGYTF.

This clonotype has just a few counts. The J gene is TRBJ2-3, the V gene TRBV27, with a tentative D call TRBD2 (6 bases). CDR3 length equals 17 residues. The V gene's germline CDR1 is MNHEY and CDR2 SMNVEV (reference sequence). Trimming left V 6 bases short and J 2 bases short, with 21 bases between. In DNA form, the CDR3 reads TGTGCCAGCAGCAAACTCTTGAGCGGGCGGCTCACAGATACGCAGTATTTT. Translation gives CASSKLLSGRLTDTQYF.

A note on this clonotype: A read error may explain this, as a much larger clone is one base away. This chain connects TRBV5-1 to TRBJ2-1; TRBD2 aligns across 11 bases. This CDR3 has 15 amino acids. J gave up 10 bases and V 3 bases, and 9 bases lay outside the gene matches. CDR1 is SGHRS and CDR2 is YFSETQ in the germline V gene. The CDR3 protein is CASSSLLAGGYEQFF. The DNA of the CDR3 is TGCGCCAGCAGCTCATTGCTAGCGGGAGGATACGAGCAGTTCTTC.

This sequence joins TRBV29-1 and TRBJ1-3; D is possibly TRBD1 (6 bases). V dropped 6 bases and J dropped 4 bases, with 13 bases sitting between them. This CDR3 region has 13 residues. CDR1 and CDR2 (germline): SQVTM, ANQGSEA. The CDR3 DNA follows: TGCAGCGTGGGGGGGGCACTAGGAAACACCATATATTTT. It is translated as CSVGGALGNTIYF.

The rearrangement links TRBV12-5 to TRBJ1-5, with D maybe TRBD1 (6 bases). Trimming left V 11 bases short and J 10 bases short, with 24 bases between. The CDR3 is made up of 14 amino acids. CDR1 LGHNT and CDR2 FRNRAP come from the germline V gene. The CDR3 sequence is CAGSRGGSSYPQHF. As DNA, the CDR3 is TGTGCTGGGTCAAGAGGGGGGTCCTCGTATCCCCAGCATTTT.